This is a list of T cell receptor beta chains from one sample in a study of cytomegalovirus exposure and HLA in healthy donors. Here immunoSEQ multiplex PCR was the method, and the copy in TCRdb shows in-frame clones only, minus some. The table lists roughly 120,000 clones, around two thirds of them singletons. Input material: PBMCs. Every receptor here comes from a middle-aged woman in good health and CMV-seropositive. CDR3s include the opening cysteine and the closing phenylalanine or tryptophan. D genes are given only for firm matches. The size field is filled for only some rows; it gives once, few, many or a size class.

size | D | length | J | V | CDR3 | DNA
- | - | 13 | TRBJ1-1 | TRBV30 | CAWSTTGYTEAFF | TGTGCCTGGAGTACTACGGGATACACTGAAGCTTTCTTT
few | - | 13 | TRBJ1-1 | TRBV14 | CASSQGLPSEAFF | TGTGCCAGCAGCCAAGGCCTACCCTCTGAAGCTTTCTTT
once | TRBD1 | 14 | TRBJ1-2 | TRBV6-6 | CASSPTGTALGYTF | TGTGCCAGCAGCCCGACAGGGACAGCTTTGGGCTACACCTTC
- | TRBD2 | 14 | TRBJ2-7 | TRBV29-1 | CSVGYTSGASEQYF | TGCAGCGTTGGTTATACTAGCGGGGCCTCCGAGCAGTACTTC
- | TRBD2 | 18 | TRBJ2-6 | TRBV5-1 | CASSRLAGGPYGANVLTF | TGCGCCAGCAGCAGACTAGCGGGAGGGCCTTATGGGGCCAACGTCCTGACTTTC
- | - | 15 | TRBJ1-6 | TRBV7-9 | CASSPGLSYNSPLHF | TGTGCCAGCAGCCCGGGACTATCCTATAATTCACCCCTCCACTTT
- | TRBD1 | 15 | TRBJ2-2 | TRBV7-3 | CASSSQGAATGELFF | TGTGCCAGCAGCTCCCAGGGGGCGGCCACCGGGGAGCTGTTTTTT
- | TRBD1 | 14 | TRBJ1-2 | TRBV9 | CASSAWDRGGGYTF | TGTGCCAGCAGCGCCTGGGACAGGGGAGGCGGCTACACCTTC
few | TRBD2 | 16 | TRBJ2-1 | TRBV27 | CASSSLAGQVYNEQFF | TGTGCCAGCAGTTCCCTAGCGGGACAAGTCTACAATGAGCAGTTCTTC
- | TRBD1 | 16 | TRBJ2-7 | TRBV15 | CATSRGAAGGRGEQYF | TGTGCCACCAGCAGAGGGGCGGCAGGGGGCCGCGGCGAGCAGTACTTC
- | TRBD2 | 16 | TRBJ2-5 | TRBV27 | CASSPPGRVDKETQYF | TGTGCCAGCAGTCCGCCGGGGAGGGTGGACAAAGAGACCCAGTACTTC
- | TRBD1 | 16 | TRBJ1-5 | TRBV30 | CAWSAQGQGANQPQHF | TGTGCCTGGAGTGCCCAGGGACAGGGGGCAAATCAGCCCCAGCATTTT
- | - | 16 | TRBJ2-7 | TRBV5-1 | CASSPASRGEPYEQYF | TGCGCCAGCAGCCCCGCCAGCAGGGGGGAGCCCTACGAGCAGTACTTC
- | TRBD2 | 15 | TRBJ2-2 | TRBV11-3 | CASSATSGGPGELFF | TGTGCCAGCAGCGCGACTAGCGGCGGACCCGGGGAGCTGTTTTTT
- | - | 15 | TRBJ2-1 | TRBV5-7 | CANLYRGVGRNEQFF | TGTGCCAACCTTTACAGGGGAGTAGGGAGGAATGAGCAGTTCTTC
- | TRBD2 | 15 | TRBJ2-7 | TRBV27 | CASTPSPAGSYEQYF | TGTGCCAGCACCCCCTCCCCAGCGGGATCTTACGAGCAGTACTTC
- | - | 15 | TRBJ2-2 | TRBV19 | CASSIPEGRTGELFF | TGTGCCAGTAGTATACCCGAGGGAAGAACCGGGGAGCTGTTTTTT